Presented here are 14 T cell receptor beta chains from one specimen sequenced in a study of cytomegalovirus exposure and HLA in healthy donors. With 60 Vbeta and 13 Jbeta primers, the PCR was carried out. Using immunoSEQ multiplex PCR, the repertoire was profiled, and TCRdb retains in-frame clones only, with some absent. In the table there are 150,000 to 200,000 clones, less than 90% of which are singletons. The source material was PBMCs. All receptors come from a woman aged 18-29 years in good health and CMV-seronegative.

This clone was seen at least ten times. The chain has TRBV6-4 and TRBJ2-2; 7 nucleotides line up with TRBD2. Germline-derived CDR1 and CDR2 are MRHNA and SNTAGT. CDR3 length: 15 amino acids. V was pared by 0 bases and J by 7 bases, with 5 bases of the junction left unmatched. CDR3 region: CASSDSAGASGELFF. The CDR3 coding sequence is TGTGCCAGCAGTGACTCGGCGGGAGCGAGCGGGGAGCTGTTTTTT.

The chain employs TRBV28 and TRBJ1-4, with D tentatively TRBD1 (5 bases). V was trimmed by 2 bases and J by 5 bases, leaving 15 bases between them. CDR3 length: 16 residues. Germline V gives CDR1 MDHEN, CDR2 SYDVKM. This chain's CDR3 is CASSLATSGLNEKLFF. CDR3 in DNA: TGTGCCAGCAGTTTAGCCACCTCGGGACTCAATGAAAAACTGTTTTTT.

CDR3 in DNA: TGTGCCAGCAGCCAAACCCAGGGGTCCTACAATGAGCAGTTCTTC. It is translated as CASSQTQGSYNEQFF. The chain joins TRBV7-2 to TRBJ2-1; possible D gene TRBD1, 6 bases. Per germline, CDR1 SGHTA and CDR2 FQGNSA. Trimming shortened V by 5 bases and J by 1 base, and 12 bases separated the two germline ends. CDR3 length: 15 residues.

V is TRBV5-1 and J is TRBJ2-1, with 8 bases fitting TRBD1. CDR3 length: 14 residues. The germline gives CDR1 SGHRS, CDR2 YFSETQ. Unmatched junction bases numbered 8, after V lost 7 bases and J lost 5 bases. The CDR3 loop is CASHRTGSNNEQFF. Written as DNA, the CDR3 is TGCGCCAGCCACCGGACAGGGAGTAACAATGAGCAGTTCTTC. The full variable domain, its missing parts supplied by reference TRBV5-1 and TRBJ2-1, is KAGVTQTPRYLIKTRGQQVTLSCSPISGHRSVSWYQQTPGQGLQFLFEYFSETQRNKGNFPGRFSGRQFSNSRSEMNVSTLELGDSALYLCASHRTGSNNEQFFGPGTRLTVL.

The chain couples TRBV6-6 to TRBJ1-2; 10 positions match TRBD1. The CDR3 contains 15 residues. The germline CDR1 and CDR2 sequences are MNHNY and SVGAGI (reference sequence). Germline trimming cut 4 bases from V and 4 bases from J; bases unmatched to any gene: 6. The CDR3 DNA reads TGTGCCAGCAGTTCCGACAGGGGGCGAGGCTATGGCTACACCTTC. The encoded protein is CASSSDRGRGYGYTF.

This rearrangement joins TRBV29-1 to TRBJ2-3; TRBD1 matches at 10 bases. The ends lost 7 bases at V and 5 bases at J; junction bases unmatched: 9. Germline assignment: CDR1 SQVTM and CDR2 ANQGSEA. There are 14 residues in the CDR3. CDR3: CSASRDRGRDTQYF. The DNA for the CDR3 is TGCAGCGCAAGCCGGGACAGGGGCAGAGATACGCAGTATTTT.

The rearrangement joins TRBV5-8 to TRBJ2-1; 7 nucleotides line up with TRBD1. From germline, CDR1 is SGHTS and CDR2 YDEGEE. Trimming removed 2 bases from V and 5 bases from J; junction bases left unmatched: 16. CDR3 length: 18 amino acids. CDR3 protein: CASSFGVGRGMANNEQFF. As DNA, the CDR3 is TGTGCCAGCAGCTTTGGTGTGGGCAGGGGGATGGCAAACAATGAGCAGTTCTTC.

The genes are TRBV5-1 and TRBJ1-2, with 7 bases lining up with TRBD1. Germline CDR1 reads SGHRS; CDR2 reads YFSETQ. The CDR3 runs 17 residues. Unmatched junction bases numbered 22, after V lost 7 bases and J lost 7 bases. The CDR3 sequence: CASRRQGIDSDPFGYTF. DNA of the CDR3: TGCGCCAGCCGCAGACAGGGAATCGATAGTGACCCATTTGGCTACACCTTC.

This clone was counted only a few times. The gene calls are TRBV6-4 and TRBJ2-1, with TRBD2 matching 12 bases. Germline V gene lookup returns CDR1 MRHNA and CDR2 SNTAGT. This CDR3 spans 15 amino acids. Losses at the gene ends were 3 bases for V and 7 bases for J; bases not matched to a gene: 4. In DNA, the CDR3 is TGTGCCAGCAGTGAAGCTCTAGCGGGGGGGAATGAGCAGTTCTTC. Its protein product is CASSEALAGGNEQFF.

The chain combines TRBV27 with TRBJ2-3; TRBD2 agrees at 9 bases. This CDR3 has 16 amino acids. V was clipped by 5 bases and J by 5 bases; unmatched bases: 11. CDR1 and CDR2 (germline): MNHEY, SMNVEV (reference sequence). The CDR3 DNA is TGTGCCAGCAGTCTTAGCGGGAGCCCAAGGAGAGATACGCAGTATTTT. Its protein is CASSLSGSPRRDTQYF.

The rearrangement links TRBV29-1 to TRBJ1-2, with no clear D. The CDR3 covers 10 residues. V dropped 4 bases and J dropped 6 bases, with 6 bases sitting between them. Germline-derived CDR1 and CDR2 are SQVTM and ANQGSEA. CDR3 amino acids: CSVATDGYTF. In DNA, the CDR3 is TGCAGCGTTGCGACTGATGGCTACACCTTC. The full variable domain, rest sourced from reference TRBV29-1 and TRBJ1-2, is SAVISQKPSRDICQRGTSLTIQCQVDSQVTMMFWYRQQPGQSLTLIATANQGSEATYESGFVIDKFPISRPNLTFSTLTVSNMSPEDSSIYLCSVATDGYTFGSGTRLTVV.

The V gene is TRBV4-2, the J gene TRBJ2-3, with TRBD2 matching over 9 bases. Losses at the gene ends were 4 bases for V and 4 bases for J; bases not matched to a gene: 9. The germline V gene has CDR1 LGHNA and CDR2 YNFKEQ. The CDR3 runs 16 residues. The CDR3 DNA reads as TGTGCCAGCAGCCCCCGAAGCGGGGGGACCTCAGATACGCAGTATTTT. Amino acids: CASSPRSGGTSDTQYF.

This CDR3 is CASRDWTSRNEQFF. The CDR3 region has the DNA TGCGCCAGCCGGGATTGGACTAGTCGTAATGAGCAGTTCTTC. V gene TRBV5-1 combines with J gene TRBJ2-1, with 7 positions matching TRBD2. After removal of 7 bases from V and 7 bases from J, the junction contained 11 bases not matched to a gene. In germline, CDR1 is SGHRS, CDR2 YFSETQ. This CDR3 is 14 amino acids long.

J is TRBJ1-6 and V is TRBV7-2; 7 bases fit TRBD1. J lost 5 bases, V lost 3 bases, and 4 bases had no gene match. This CDR3 region has 15 residues. Germline V gene lookup returns CDR1 SGHTA and CDR2 FQGNSA. The CDR3 region is CASSFGQEDNSPLHF. CDR3 bases: TGTGCCAGCAGCTTTGGACAGGAAGATAATTCACCCCTCCACTTT.